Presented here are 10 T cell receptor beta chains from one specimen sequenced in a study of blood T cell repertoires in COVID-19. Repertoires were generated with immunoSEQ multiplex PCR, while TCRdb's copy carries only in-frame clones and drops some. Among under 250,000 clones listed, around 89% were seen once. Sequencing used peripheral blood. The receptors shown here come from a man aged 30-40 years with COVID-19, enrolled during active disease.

CDR3 sequence: CASSSNGQIYTGELFF. CDR3 DNA sequence: TGTGCCAGTAGTTCGAATGGACAGATTTACACCGGGGAGCTGTTTTTT. The rearrangement joins TRBV19 to TRBJ2-2; a weak D match, TRBD1 (6 bases). The V and J ends lost 5 bases and 3 bases respectively, with 16 bases between them. Germline V gene lookup returns CDR1 LNHDA and CDR2 SQIVND (reference sequence). This CDR3 spans 16 amino acids.

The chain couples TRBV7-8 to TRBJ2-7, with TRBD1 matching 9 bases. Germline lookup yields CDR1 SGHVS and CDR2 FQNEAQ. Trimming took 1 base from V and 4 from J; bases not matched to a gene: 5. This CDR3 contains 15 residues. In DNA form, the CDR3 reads TGTGCCAGCAGCTTAGGACAGGGGGAACTATACGAGCAGTACTTC. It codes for CASSLGQGELYEQYF.

The CDR3 region is CSASGSRDRGGLNQPQHF. The DNA of the CDR3 is TGCAGTGCTAGTGGCTCCCGGGACAGGGGGGGTCTAAATCAGCCCCAGCATTTT. V and J are TRBV20-1 and TRBJ1-5, with 11 bases aligning to TRBD1. J lost 4 bases, V lost 3 bases, and 14 bases had no gene match. This CDR3 has 18 amino acids. The V gene's germline CDR1 is DFQATT and CDR2 SNEGSKA (reference sequence).

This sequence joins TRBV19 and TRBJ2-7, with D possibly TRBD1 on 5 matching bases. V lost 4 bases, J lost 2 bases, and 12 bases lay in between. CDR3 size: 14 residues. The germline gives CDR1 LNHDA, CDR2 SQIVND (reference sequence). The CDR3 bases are TGTGCCAGTAGTACATCGACAGCACCCTACGAGCAGTACTTC. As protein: CASSTSTAPYEQYF.

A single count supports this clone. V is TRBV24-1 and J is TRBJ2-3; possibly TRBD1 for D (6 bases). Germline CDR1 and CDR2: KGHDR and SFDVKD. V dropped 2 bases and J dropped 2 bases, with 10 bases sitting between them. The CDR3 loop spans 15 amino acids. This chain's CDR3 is CATSDYRDATDTQYF. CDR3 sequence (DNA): TGTGCCACCAGTGATTACAGGGACGCCACAGATACGCAGTATTTT.

Here the CDR3 reads CASSLRFTRDKSYEQYF. The CDR3 coding sequence is TGCGCCAGCAGCTTGAGGTTCACCCGGGATAAGTCCTACGAGCAGTACTTC. The chain couples TRBV5-1 to TRBJ2-7, with D tentatively TRBD2 (5 bases). The germline V gene encodes CDR1 SGHRS and CDR2 YFSETQ. This CDR3 region has 17 residues. V was shortened by 1 base and J by 1 base, with 18 bases between the two germline ends.

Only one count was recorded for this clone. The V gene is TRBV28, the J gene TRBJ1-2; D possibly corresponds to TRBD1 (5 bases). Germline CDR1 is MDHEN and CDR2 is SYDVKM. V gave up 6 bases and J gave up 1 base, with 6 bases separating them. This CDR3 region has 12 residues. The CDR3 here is CASRDNNYGYTF. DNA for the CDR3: TGTGCCAGCAGGGACAATAACTATGGCTACACCTTC.

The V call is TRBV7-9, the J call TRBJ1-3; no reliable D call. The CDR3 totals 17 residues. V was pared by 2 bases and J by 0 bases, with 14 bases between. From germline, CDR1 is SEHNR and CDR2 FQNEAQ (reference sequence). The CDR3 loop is CASSLWGSGISGNTIYF. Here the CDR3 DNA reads TGTGCCAGCAGCTTATGGGGTTCGGGAATCTCTGGAAACACCATATATTTT.

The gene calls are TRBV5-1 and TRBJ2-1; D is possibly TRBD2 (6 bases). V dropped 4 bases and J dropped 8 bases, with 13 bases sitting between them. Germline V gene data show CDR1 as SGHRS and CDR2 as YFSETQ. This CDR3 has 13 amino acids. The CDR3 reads CASSIGTLDEQFF. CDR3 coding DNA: TGCGCCAGCAGCATCGGGACTCTCGATGAGCAGTTCTTC.

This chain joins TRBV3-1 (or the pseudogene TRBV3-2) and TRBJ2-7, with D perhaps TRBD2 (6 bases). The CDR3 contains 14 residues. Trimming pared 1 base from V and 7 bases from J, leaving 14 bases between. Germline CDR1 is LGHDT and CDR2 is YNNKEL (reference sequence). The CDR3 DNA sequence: TGTGCCAGCAGCCAAGCCGGGGGAGCGGAGGAGCAGTACTTC. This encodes CASSQAGGAEEQYF.